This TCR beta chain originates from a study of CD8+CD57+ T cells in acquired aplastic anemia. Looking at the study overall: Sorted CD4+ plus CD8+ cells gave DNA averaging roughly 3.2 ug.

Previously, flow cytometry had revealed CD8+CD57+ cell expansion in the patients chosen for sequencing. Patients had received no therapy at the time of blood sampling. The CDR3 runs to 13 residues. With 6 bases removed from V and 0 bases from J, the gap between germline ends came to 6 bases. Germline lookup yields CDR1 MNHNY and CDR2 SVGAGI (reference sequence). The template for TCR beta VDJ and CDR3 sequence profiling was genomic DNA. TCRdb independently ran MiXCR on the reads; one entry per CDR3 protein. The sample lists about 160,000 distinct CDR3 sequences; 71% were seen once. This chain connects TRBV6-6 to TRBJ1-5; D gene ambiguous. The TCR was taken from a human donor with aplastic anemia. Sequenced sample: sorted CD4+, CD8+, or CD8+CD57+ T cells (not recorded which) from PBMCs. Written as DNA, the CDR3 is TGTGCCAGCAGCCAGCATAGCAATCAGCCCCAGCATTTT. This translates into CASSQHSNQPQHF.